These T cell receptor beta chains were read from a single sample in a study of beta chain features in type 1 diabetes. Clones were sequenced by immunoSEQ multiplex PCR, and TCRdb holds only the in-frame ones, with some missing. The sample lists 500,000 to 850,000 clones, over 12% occurring once. Sequences were obtained from naive CD4+ T cells from blood. Receptors originate from a man between 18 and 29 years old with type 1 diabetes. Both conserved end residues are part of each CDR3. A D gene is named only where the DNA matches it firmly. The size field is filled for only some rows; it gives once, few, many or a size class.

>.|TRBJ2-7|.|TRBV11-2
TGTGCCAGCAGTCCGAATAGCGAGCAGTACTTC
CASSPNSEQYF
>.|TRBJ2-5|TRBD1|TRBV6-6
TGTGCCAGCAGTTACGGGGACAGCTACCAAGAGACCCAGTACTTC
CASSYGDSYQETQYF
>few|TRBJ1-1|.|TRBV7-2
TGTGCCAGCAGCTTGAGGGGGTCGGGTGAAGCTTTCTTT
CASSLRGSGEAFF
>few|TRBJ1-2|.|TRBV28
TGTGCCAGCAGTCCCCACGGGGGCCGTAATGGCTACACCTTC
CASSPHGGRNGYTF
>.|TRBJ2-1|.|TRBV7-2
TGTGCCAGCAGCTCCTTATTTGACAATGAGCAGTTCTTC
CASSSLFDNEQFF
>.|TRBJ1-4|.|TRBV15
TGTGCCACCCAAGGGACGGCAAAACTGTTTTTT
CATQGTAKLFF
>.|TRBJ2-1|TRBD2|TRBV7-6
TGTGCCAGCAGCCTATCTTCGGGCGGGAGGGTTCGCGATGAGCAGTTCTTC
CASSLSSGGRVRDEQFF
>.|TRBJ1-2|TRBD1|TRBV29-1
TGCAGCGTCCCGGACAGGGGAGGAGGCTACACCTTC
CSVPDRGGGYTF
>.|TRBJ1-1|.|TRBV30
TGTGCCTGGAATCCCCTGAACACTGAAGCTTTCTTT
CAWNPLNTEAFF
>few|TRBJ2-2|.|TRBV30
TGTGCCTGGAACATGCTCGATGACGGGGAGCTGTTTTTT
CAWNMLDDGELFF
>.|TRBJ2-7|.|TRBV7-9
TGTGCCAGCAGCTTCCAGACAGTCTCCTACGAGCAGTACTTC
CASSFQTVSYEQYF
>few|TRBJ1-6|.|TRBV18
TGTGCCAGCTCACCAATTTATATAGAAGACAGTCTTAATTCACCCCTCCACTTT
CASSPIYIEDSLNSPLHF
>.|TRBJ2-5|TRBD2|TRBV25-1
TGTGCCAGCAGTGAATTGTTCCCTCGGCGGGGGGTCCAAGAGACCCAGTACTTC
CASSELFPRRGVQETQYF
>.|TRBJ2-7|.|TRBV7-9
TGTGCCAGCAGCTTAGGTGGGGCCTCCTACGAGCAGTACTTC
CASSLGGASYEQYF
>.|TRBJ2-7|.|TRBV28
TGTGCCAGCAGCCAACCTATCGCCTACGAGCAGTACTTC
CASSQPIAYEQYF
>few|TRBJ2-3|TRBD2|TRBV15
TGTGCCACCAGCAGAGCGACCCGACTAGCGGGGACTCGGTATTTT
CATSRATRLAGTRYF
>.|TRBJ1-1|TRBD1|TRBV6-6
TGTGCCAGCAAGCTGGGACAGGATCGTCGGGCTTTCTTT
CASKLGQDRRAFF
>few|TRBJ2-7|.|TRBV7-2
TGTGCCAGCAGCCTCGCGCGGGGGCGTTTCTACGAGCAGTACTTC
CASSLARGRFYEQYF
>few|TRBJ2-7|TRBD1|TRBV27
TGTGCCAGCAGTCGCCTGACGGGACAGGGTTCCTACGAGCAGTACTTC
CASSRLTGQGSYEQYF
>.|TRBJ2-7|TRBD1|TRBV5-4
TGTGCCAGCAGCATCGGACAGGGTGTCGAGCAGTACTTC
CASSIGQGVEQYF
>.|TRBJ2-1|TRBD2|TRBV6-5
TGTGCCAGCAGTTATCTCCCTAGCGGGAGTAATGAGCAGTTCTTC
CASSYLPSGSNEQFF
>few|TRBJ1-4|.|TRBV5-4
TGTGCCAGCAGCTTGGGGAGTCATACAACTAATGAAAAACTGTTTTTT
CASSLGSHTTNEKLFF
>few|TRBJ2-1|.|TRBV9
TGTGCCAGCAGCTCCGGGCAGGGGTCATTCAATGAGCAGTTCTTC
CASSSGQGSFNEQFF
>.|TRBJ1-2|.|TRBV28
TGTGCCAGCGGGTTAGGGTCGGGGTATGGCTACACCTTC
CASGLGSGYGYTF
>.|TRBJ2-2|TRBD1|TRBV6-1
TGTGCCAGCAGCTCGACAGGGGTCACCGGGGAGCTGTTTTTT
CASSSTGVTGELFF
>few|TRBJ2-2|.|TRBV27
TGTGCCAGCAGCCAAACCGGGACGAGGACCGGGGAGCTGTTTTTT
CASSQTGTRTGELFF
>.|TRBJ2-7|TRBD2|TRBV7-2
TGTGCCAGCAGCGCTGCTAGCGGGGGGCCAAGCGAGCAGTACTTC
CASSAASGGPSEQYF
>.|TRBJ1-5|.|TRBV28
TGTGCCAGCAGCCCCCCCGGGGGGCCACGGCAGCCCCAGCATTTT
CASSPPGGPRQPQHF
>.|TRBJ1-1|.|TRBV29-1
TGCAGCGCCGGCGGTGTGAGCACTGAAGCTTTCTTT
CSAGGVSTEAFF
>.|TRBJ2-1|.|TRBV20-1
TGCAGTGCTAAGGCCTTACTGGGTCAGTTCTTC
CSAKALLGQFF
>.|TRBJ2-3|.|TRBV28
TGTGCCAGCACCCTCTCCCACACAGATACGCAGTATTTT
CASTLSHTDTQYF
>.|TRBJ2-6|.|TRBV7-7
TGTGCTAGCAGCCCGTCTGGGGCCAACGTCCTGACTTTC
CASSPSGANVLTF
>.|TRBJ2-3|TRBD1|TRBV27
TGTGCCAGCAGTTTATCTCTTTGGGGGGGACAGGGTCGAAATACGCAGTATTTT
CASSLSLWGGQGRNTQYF
>.|TRBJ2-3|TRBD2|TRBV9
TGTGCCAGCAGCGTAACCGGGACTAAGGCAGATACGCAGTATTTT
CASSVTGTKADTQYF
>few|TRBJ2-5|TRBD1|TRBV30
TGTGCCTGGAGTGCCGGGACAGGCGAGACCCAGTACTTC
CAWSAGTGETQYF
>.|TRBJ2-7|TRBD1|TRBV7-9
TGTGCCAGCAGCCTCCGGGACAGGGGCTACGAGCAGTACTTC
CASSLRDRGYEQYF
>.|TRBJ2-7|.|TRBV20-1
TGCAGGGTAGGGAGCCGGGAGCAGTACTTC
CRVGSREQYF
>.|TRBJ1-6|TRBD1|TRBV25-1
TGTGCCAGCAGTGACCAACGACAGGGAAATAATTCACCCCTCCACTTT
CASSDQRQGNNSPLHF
>.|TRBJ2-5|.|TRBV30
TGTGCCTGGAGTGCCACCTGGATCTCGAGGGAGACCCAGTACTTC
CAWSATWISRETQYF
>.|TRBJ2-7|.|TRBV14
TGTGCCAGCAGCCAAGATCTTCGGGGAGAGCAGTACTTC
CASSQDLRGEQYF
>.|TRBJ1-4|TRBD1|TRBV7-9
TGTGCCCTAGGGACAGGGGGCCATCTTAATGAAAAACTGTTTTTT
CALGTGGHLNEKLFF
>once|TRBJ1-1|.|TRBV5-4
TGTGCCAGCAGCCCTGCGACGGGGGGTCATACTGAAGCTTTCTTT
CASSPATGGHTEAFF
>few|TRBJ1-3|.|TRBV7-2
TGTGCCAGCAGCTTCCCAGGGTCTGGAAACACCATATATTTT
CASSFPGSGNTIYF
>few|TRBJ2-7|.|TRBV6-5
TGTGCCAGCAGCCCGGGGGGGACAGGGCTCTACGAGCAGTACTTC
CASSPGGTGLYEQYF
>few|TRBJ2-7|.|TRBV7-4
TGTGCCAGCACCCGGAACAGGGACCACGAGCAGTACTTC
CASTRNRDHEQYF
>few|TRBJ2-7|.|TRBV10-3
TGTGCCATCAAGCCCCTCTACGAGCAGTACTTC
CAIKPLYEQYF
>.|TRBJ1-4|TRBD1|TRBV25-1
TGTGCCAGCAGTGAGACGGGGACAGGGGCCCTTAATGAAAAACTGTTTTTT
CASSETGTGALNEKLFF
>few|TRBJ1-1|.|TRBV30
TGTGCCTGGAGTGTATCGGCAGCAACTCTGGCTGAAGCTTTCTTT
CAWSVSAATLAEAFF
>.|TRBJ2-1|.|TRBV7-2
TGTGCCAGCAGCCCAACTAAAAATGAGCAGTTCTTC
CASSPTKNEQFF